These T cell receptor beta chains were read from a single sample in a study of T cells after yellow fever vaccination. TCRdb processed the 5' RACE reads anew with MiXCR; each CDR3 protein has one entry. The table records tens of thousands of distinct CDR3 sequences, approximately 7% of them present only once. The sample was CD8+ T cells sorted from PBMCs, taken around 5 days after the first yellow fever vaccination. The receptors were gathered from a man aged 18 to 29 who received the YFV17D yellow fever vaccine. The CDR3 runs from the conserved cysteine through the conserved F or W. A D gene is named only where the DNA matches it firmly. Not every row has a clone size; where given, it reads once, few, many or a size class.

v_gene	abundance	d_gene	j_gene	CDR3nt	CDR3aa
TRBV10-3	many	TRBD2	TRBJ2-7	TGTGCCATCAGTGAGACTAGCGGGCCAAACTACGAGCAGTACTTC	CAISETSGPNYEQYF
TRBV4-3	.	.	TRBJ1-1	TGCGCCAGCAGCCCCCGCGGGCAGGGAGGCACTGAAGCTTTCTTT	CASSPRGQGGTEAFF
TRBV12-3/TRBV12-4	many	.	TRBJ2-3	TGTGCCAGCAGTAGGGGCAGGCTCACAGATACGCAGTATTTT	CASSRGRLTDTQYF
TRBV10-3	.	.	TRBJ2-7	TGTGCCATCAGTGAGTCGGGGGTCTACGAGCAGTACTTC	CAISESGVYEQYF
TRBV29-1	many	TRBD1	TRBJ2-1	TGCAGCGTTTATGGGACAGGGATGGATGAGCAGTTCTTC	CSVYGTGMDEQFF
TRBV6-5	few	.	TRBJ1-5	TGTGCCAGCAGTTACCATTCGGGTGATCGGAATGGGCAGCCCCAGCATTTT	CASSYHSGDRNGQPQHF
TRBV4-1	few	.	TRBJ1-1	TGCGCCAGCAGCCAAAAGGGGGGCGGGAACACTGAAGCTTTCTTT	CASSQKGGGNTEAFF
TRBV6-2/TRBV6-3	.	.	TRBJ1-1	TGTGCCAGCAGTTACCTGGGTTCTGAAGCTTTCTTT	CASSYLGSEAFF
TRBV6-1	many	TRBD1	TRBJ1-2	TGTGCCAGCAGTACGGGACAGGGGGCATCCCGGGACTATGGCTACACCTTC	CASSTGQGASRDYGYTF
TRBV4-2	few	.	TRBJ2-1	TGTGCCAGCAGCCAAGTTCTCTCCGCAGGCGATGAGCAGTTCTTC	CASSQVLSAGDEQFF
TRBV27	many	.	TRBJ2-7	TGTGCCAGCAGTGCCCCCGGACCTCTGTTCCCCTACGAGCAGTACTTC	CASSAPGPLFPYEQYF
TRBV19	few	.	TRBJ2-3	TGTGCCAGTAGGGTCGGGGGAGACACAGATACGCAGTATTTT	CASRVGGDTDTQYF
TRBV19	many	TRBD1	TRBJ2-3	TGTGCCAGTAGTATGGGACAGTATATGTATTTT	CASSMGQYMYF
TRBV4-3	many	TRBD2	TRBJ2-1	TGCGCCAGCAGCCAAGATGGGCGGGGGGGCGTCTACAATGAGCAGTTCTTC	CASSQDGRGGVYNEQFF
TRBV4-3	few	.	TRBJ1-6	TGCGCCAGCAGCCAACTCTATAAACAGGGAATATATAATTCACCCCTCCACTTT	CASSQLYKQGIYNSPLHF
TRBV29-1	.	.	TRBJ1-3	TGCAGCGCCCAGACGGGGGTAGGAAACACCATATATTTT	CSAQTGVGNTIYF
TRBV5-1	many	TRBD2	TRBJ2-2	TGCGCCAGCAGGGCAGGACTAGACGACACCGGGGAGCTGTTTTTT	CASRAGLDDTGELFF
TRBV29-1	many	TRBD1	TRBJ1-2	TGCAGCGTTGAACCGGGACAGGGGTCCTATGGCTACACCTTC	CSVEPGQGSYGYTF
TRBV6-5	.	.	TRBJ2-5	TGTGCCAGCAGTTACCAGCCCCCGATGGAGCAAGAGACCCAGTACTTC	CASSYQPPMEQETQYF
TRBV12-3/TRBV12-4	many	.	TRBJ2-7	TGTGCCAGCAGTTTCGACAGTCGGCCCTACGAGCAGTACTTC	CASSFDSRPYEQYF
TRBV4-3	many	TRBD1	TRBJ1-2	TGCGCCAGCAGCCAAGATTCAGGGGGCGGCTACACCTTC	CASSQDSGGGYTF
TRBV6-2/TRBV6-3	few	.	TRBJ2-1	TGTGCCAGCAGTTACGGTCCGGGAGACTCCTACAATGAGCAGTTCTTC	CASSYGPGDSYNEQFF
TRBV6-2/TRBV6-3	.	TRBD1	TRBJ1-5	TGTGCCAGCAGTACCCCTTTCGGGACAGGGGTGGACAATCAGCCCCAGCATTTT	CASSTPFGTGVDNQPQHF
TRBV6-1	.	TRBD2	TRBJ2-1	TGTGCCAGCAGCCTTCGGGGGGGGCAAGGCAATGAGCAGTTCTTC	CASSLRGGQGNEQFF
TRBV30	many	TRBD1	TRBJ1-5	TGTGCCTGGAGCCGCGGGACAGGGGGATATAGCAATCAGCCCCAGCATTTT	CAWSRGTGGYSNQPQHF
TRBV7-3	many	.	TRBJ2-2	TGTGCCAGCAGCTCAACGAGCGGATCAGATGCCGGGGAGCTGTTTTTT	CASSSTSGSDAGELFF
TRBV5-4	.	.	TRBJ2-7	TGTGCCAGCAGCTTTGGGCCAGGGAACAACGAGCAGTACTTC	CASSFGPGNNEQYF
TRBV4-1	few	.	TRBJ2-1	TGCGCCAGCAGCCAGGTCCACGGAGGCTACAATGAGCAGTTCTTC	CASSQVHGGYNEQFF
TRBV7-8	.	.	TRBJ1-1	TGTGCCAGCAGCTTCCGCAGGGACCCTGGGACTGAAGCTTTCTTT	CASSFRRDPGTEAFF
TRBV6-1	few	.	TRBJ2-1	TGTGCCAGCAGGGACCGGGGCGGTTGGAATGAGCAGTTCTTC	CASRDRGGWNEQFF
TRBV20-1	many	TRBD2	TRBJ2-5	TGCAGTGCTGACGGGACTAGCGGGCAAGAGACCCAGTACTTC	CSADGTSGQETQYF
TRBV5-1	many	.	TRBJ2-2	TGCGCCAGCAGCTTGTATACGAACACCGGGGAGCTGTTTTTT	CASSLYTNTGELFF
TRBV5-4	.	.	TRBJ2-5	TGTGCCAGCAGCTCAACAGAGACCCAGTACTTC	CASSSTETQYF
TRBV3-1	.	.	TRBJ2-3	TGTGCCTGCTGCCTTCGGACAGACAACACAGATACGCAGTATTTT	CACCLRTDNTDTQYF
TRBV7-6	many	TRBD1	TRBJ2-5	TGTGCCAGCAGCCCGGGACAGCAAAAGACCCAGTACTTC	CASSPGQQKTQYF
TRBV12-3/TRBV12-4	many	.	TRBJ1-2	TGTGCCAGCAGTTTAGGCACGGTCTATGGCTACACCTTC	CASSLGTVYGYTF
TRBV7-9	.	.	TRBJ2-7	TGTGCCAGCAGCCAGACCCGGGACGGCGCATGGTCCGAGCAGTACTTC	CASSQTRDGAWSEQYF
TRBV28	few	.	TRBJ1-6	TGTGCCAGCAGTTCCCCAGTAAATAATTCACCCCTCCACTTT	CASSSPVNNSPLHF
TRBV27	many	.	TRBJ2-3	TGTGCCAGCAGTTTTCAGGGACTCGGCACAGATACGCAGTATTTT	CASSFQGLGTDTQYF
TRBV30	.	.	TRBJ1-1	TGTGCCTGGAGGGGTCAGGGGATGAACACTGAAGCTTTCTTT	CAWRGQGMNTEAFF
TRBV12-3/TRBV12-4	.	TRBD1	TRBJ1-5	TGTGCCAGCAGCGATACAGGGGTTCAGCCCCAGCATTTT	CASSDTGVQPQHF
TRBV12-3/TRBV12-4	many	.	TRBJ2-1	TGTGCCAGCACCCTGGGGGCAGGGAGCAATGAGCAGTTCTTC	CASTLGAGSNEQFF